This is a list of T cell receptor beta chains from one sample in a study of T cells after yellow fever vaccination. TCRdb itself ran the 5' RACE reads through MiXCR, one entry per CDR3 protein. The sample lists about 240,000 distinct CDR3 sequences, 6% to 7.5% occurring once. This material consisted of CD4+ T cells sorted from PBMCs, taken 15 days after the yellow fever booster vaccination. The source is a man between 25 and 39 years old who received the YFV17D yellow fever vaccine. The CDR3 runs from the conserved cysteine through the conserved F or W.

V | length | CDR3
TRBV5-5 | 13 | CASSFETVGKLFF
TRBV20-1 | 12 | CSARAQRYEQYF
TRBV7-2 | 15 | CASSLVSGTRYGYTF
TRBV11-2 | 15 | CASSFFSGITDEQFF
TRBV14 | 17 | CASSQDWGGRAYNIQYF
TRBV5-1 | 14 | CASSPQGGPYEQYF
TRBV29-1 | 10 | CSVGESEQYF
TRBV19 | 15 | CASSSSWDRREPQHF
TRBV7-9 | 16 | CASSPIRTSGYNEQFF
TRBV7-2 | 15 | CASSQSGGSGNEQFF